This TCR beta chain was captured by sequencing in a study of monozygotic twins with inflammatory bowel disease. CDR1 and CDR2 (germline): MNHEY, SVGAGI. The CDR3 consists of 15 residues. TCRdb processed the 5' RACE reads again and assigns one entry to each CDR3 protein, with no DNA. The listing records some 200,000 distinct CDR3 sequences. Sequencing used blood. V gene TRBV6-5 combines with J gene TRBJ1-1; TCRdb's D call, TRBD1, is unchecked because there is no DNA. The source of this sequence is a human donor with ulcerative colitis or Crohn's disease, or a healthy co-twin of an affected twin (not recorded which). CDR3 residues: CASSYSAGLNTEAFF.